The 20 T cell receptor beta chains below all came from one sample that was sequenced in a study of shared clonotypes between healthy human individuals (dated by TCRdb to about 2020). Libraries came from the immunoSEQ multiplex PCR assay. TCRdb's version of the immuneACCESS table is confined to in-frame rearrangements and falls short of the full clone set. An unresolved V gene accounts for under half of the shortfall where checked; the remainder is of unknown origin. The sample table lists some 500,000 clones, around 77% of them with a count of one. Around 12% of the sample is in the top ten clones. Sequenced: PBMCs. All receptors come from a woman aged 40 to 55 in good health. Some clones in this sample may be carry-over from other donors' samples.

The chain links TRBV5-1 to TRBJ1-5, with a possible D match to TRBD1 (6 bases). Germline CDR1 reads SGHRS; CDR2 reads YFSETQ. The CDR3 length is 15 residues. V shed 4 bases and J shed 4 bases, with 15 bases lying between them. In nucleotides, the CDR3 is TGCGCCAGCAGCCGAACGGACAGTCGTAATCAGCCCCAGCATTTT. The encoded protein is CASSRTDSRNQPQHF.

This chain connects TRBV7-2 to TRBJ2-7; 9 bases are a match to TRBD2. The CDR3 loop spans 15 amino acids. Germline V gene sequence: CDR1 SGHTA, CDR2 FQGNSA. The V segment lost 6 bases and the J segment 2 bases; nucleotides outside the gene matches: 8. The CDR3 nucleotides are TGTGCCAGCAGACCCGCTAGCGGGACACCCTACGAGCAGTACTTC. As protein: CASRPASGTPYEQYF.

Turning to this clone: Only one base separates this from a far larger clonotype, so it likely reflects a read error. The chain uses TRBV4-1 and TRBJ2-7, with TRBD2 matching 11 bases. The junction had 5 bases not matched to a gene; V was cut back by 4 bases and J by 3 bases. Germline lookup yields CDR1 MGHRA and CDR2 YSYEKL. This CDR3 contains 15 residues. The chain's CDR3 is CASSRSGLADYEQYF. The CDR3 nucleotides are TGCGCCAGCAGCCGGTCGGGACTAGCGGACTACGAGCAGTACTTC.

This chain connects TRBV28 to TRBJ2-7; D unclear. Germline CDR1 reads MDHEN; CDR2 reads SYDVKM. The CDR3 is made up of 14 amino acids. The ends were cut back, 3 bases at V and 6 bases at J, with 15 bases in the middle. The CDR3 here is CASSFSPVVFEQYF. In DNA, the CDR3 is TGTGCCAGCAGTTTCTCCCCCGTAGTCTTCGAGCAGTACTTC.

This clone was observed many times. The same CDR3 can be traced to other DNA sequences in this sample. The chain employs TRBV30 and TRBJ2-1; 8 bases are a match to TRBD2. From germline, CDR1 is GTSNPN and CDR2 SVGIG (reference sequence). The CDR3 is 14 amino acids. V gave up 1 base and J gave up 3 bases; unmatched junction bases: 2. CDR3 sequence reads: CAWSAGGGYNEQFF. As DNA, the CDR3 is TGTGCCTGGAGTGCGGGAGGGGGCTACAATGAGCAGTTCTTC.

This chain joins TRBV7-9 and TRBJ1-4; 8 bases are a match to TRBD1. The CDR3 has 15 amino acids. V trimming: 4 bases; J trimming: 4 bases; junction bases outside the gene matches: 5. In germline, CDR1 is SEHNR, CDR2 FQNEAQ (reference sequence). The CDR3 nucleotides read TGTGCCAGCAGCTCGGGACAGGTGAATAATGAAAAACTGTTTTTT. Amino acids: CASSSGQVNNEKLFF.

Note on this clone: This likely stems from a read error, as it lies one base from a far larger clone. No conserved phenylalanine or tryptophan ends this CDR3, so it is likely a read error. CDR3 sequence (DNA): TGTGCCATCAGTAGGGGGGCCACAGATACGCAGTATCTT. Translating it yields CAISRGATDTQYL. The chain employs TRBV10-3 and TRBJ2-3; D might be TRBD1 or TRBD2, each matching 6 bases. V was shortened by 5 bases and J by 2 bases, with 8 bases between the two germline ends. The V gene's germline CDR1 is ENHRY and CDR2 SYGVKD. The CDR3 covers 13 residues.

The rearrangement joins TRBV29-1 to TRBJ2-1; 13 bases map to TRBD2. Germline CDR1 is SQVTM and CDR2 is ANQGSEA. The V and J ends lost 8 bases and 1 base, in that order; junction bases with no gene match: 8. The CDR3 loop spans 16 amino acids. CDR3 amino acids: CSITSGRAGSYNEQFF. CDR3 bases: TGCAGCATCACTAGCGGGAGGGCCGGATCCTACAATGAGCAGTTCTTC.

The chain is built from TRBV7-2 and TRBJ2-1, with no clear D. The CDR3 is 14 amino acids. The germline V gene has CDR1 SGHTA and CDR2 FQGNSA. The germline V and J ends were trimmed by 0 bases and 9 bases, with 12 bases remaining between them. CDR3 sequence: CASSLAPYSGEQFF. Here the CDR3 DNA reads TGTGCCAGCAGCTTAGCGCCCTACTCCGGTGAGCAGTTCTTC.

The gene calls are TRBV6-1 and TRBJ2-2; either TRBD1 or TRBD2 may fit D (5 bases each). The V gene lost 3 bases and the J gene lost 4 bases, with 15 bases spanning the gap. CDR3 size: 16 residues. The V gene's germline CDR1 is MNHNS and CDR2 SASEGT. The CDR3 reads CASSDTPGTSTGELFF. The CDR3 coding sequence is TGTGCCAGCAGTGATACACCCGGGACGAGCACCGGGGAGCTGTTTTTT.

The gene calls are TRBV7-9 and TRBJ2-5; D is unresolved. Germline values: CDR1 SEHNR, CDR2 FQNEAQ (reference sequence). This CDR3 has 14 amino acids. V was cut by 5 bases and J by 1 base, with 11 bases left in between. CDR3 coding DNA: TGTGCCAGCAGCCCTCAGATAGCCCAAGAGACCCAGTACTTC. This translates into CASSPQIAQETQYF.

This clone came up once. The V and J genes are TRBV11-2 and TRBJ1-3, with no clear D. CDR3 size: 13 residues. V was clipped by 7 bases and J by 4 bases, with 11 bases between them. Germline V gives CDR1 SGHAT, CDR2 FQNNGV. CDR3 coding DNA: TGTGCCAGCACTCGGGCCATCGGAAACACCATATATTTT. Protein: CASTRAIGNTIYF.

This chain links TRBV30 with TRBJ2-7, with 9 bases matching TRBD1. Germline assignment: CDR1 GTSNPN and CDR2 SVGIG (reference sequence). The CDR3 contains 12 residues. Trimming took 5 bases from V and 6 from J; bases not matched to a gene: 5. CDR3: CAWAGTGIEQYF. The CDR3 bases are TGTGCCTGGGCCGGGACAGGGATCGAGCAGTACTTC.

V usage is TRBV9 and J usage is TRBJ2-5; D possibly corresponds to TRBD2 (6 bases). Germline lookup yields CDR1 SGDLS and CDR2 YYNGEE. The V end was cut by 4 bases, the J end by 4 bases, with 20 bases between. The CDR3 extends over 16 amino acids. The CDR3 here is CASSFTPGGRRETQYF. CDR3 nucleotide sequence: TGTGCCAGCAGCTTCACCCCCGGAGGGAGGAGAGAGACCCAGTACTTC.

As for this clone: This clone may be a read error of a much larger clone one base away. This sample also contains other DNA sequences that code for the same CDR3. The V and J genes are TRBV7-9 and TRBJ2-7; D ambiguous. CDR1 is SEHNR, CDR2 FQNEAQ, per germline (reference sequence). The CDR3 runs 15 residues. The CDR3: CASSPLSGRIYEQYF. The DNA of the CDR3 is TGCGCCAGCAGCCCCCTGAGTGGGCGGATCTACGAGCAGTACTTC.

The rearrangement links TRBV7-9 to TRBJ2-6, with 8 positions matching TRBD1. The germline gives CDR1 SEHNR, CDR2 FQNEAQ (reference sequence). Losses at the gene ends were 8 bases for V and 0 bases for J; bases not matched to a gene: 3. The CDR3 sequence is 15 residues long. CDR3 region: CASGTGRSGANVLTF. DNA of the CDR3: TGTGCCAGCGGGACAGGTCGCTCTGGGGCCAACGTCCTGACTTTC. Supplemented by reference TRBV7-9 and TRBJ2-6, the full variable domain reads DTGVSQNPRHKITKRGQNVTFRCDPISEHNRLYWYRQTLGQGPEFLTYFQNEAQLEKSRLLSDRFSAERPKGSFSTLEIQRTEQGDSAMYLCASGTGRSGANVLTFGAGSRLTVL.

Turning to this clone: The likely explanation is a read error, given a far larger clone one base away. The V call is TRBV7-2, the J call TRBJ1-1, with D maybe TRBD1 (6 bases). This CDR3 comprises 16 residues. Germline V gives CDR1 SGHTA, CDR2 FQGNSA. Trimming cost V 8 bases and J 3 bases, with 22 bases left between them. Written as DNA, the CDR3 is TGTGCCAGCGGCCCCATGACCAGGGGCTGGGACACTGAAGCTTTCTTT. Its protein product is CASGPMTRGWDTEAFF.

CDR3 in DNA: TGTGCCAGCAGCTGGAGGGACTCTGGGGCCAACGTCCTGACTTTC. Protein sequence: CASSWRDSGANVLTF. This chain connects TRBV5-6 to TRBJ2-6; D possibly corresponds to TRBD2 (6 bases). Germline V gene data show CDR1 as SGHDT and CDR2 as YYEEEE. This CDR3 is 15 amino acids long. The V gene lost 3 bases and the J gene lost 0 bases, with 7 bases spanning the gap.

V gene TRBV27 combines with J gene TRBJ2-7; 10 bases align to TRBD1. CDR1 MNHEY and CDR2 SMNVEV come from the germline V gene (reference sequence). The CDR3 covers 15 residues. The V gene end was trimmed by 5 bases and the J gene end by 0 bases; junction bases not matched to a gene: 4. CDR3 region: CASSGTGASSYEQYF. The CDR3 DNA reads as TGTGCCAGCAGTGGGACAGGGGCCTCCTCCTACGAGCAGTACTTC.

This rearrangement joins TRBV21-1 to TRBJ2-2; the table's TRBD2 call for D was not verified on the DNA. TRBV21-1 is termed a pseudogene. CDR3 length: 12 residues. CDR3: CASPMAAGELFF. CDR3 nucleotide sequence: TGTGCCAGTCCCATGGCGGCCGGGGAGCTGTTTTTT.